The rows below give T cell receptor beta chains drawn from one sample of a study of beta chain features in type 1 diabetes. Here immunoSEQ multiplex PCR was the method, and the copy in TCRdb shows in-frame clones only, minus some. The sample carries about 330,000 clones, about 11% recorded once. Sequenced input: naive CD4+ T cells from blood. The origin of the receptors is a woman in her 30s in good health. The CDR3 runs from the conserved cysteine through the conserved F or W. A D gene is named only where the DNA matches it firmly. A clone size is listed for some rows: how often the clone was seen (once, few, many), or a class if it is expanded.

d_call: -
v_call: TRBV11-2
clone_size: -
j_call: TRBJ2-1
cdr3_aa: CASSFLRRPNNEQFF
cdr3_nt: TGTGCCAGCAGCTTTTTGCGGAGGCCCAACAATGAGCAGTTCTTC

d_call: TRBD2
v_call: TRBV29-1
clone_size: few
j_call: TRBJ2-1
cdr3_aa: CSVELAVSYNEQFF
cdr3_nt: TGCAGCGTTGAACTAGCGGTATCCTACAATGAGCAGTTCTTC

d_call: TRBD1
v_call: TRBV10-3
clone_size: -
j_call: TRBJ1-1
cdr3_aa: CAISEYQGVNTEAFF
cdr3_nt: TGTGCCATCAGTGAGTACCAGGGGGTGAACACTGAAGCTTTCTTT

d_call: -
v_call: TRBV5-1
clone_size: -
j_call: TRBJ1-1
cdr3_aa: CASSLEAGVTEAFF
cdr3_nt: TGCGCCAGCAGCTTGGAAGCGGGAGTTACTGAAGCTTTCTTT

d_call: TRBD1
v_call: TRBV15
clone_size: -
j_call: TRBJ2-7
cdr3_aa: CATSRGQGPYEQYF
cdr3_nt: TGTGCCACCAGCAGAGGACAGGGGCCCTACGAGCAGTACTTC

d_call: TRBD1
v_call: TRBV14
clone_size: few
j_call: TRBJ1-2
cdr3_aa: CASSQDIQGDYGYTF
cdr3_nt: TGTGCCAGCAGCCAAGATATTCAGGGGGACTATGGCTACACCTTC

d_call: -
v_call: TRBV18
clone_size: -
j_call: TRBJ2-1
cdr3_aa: CASSPLAQGQFF
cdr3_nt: TGTGCCAGCTCACCACTAGCTCAGGGGCAGTTCTTC

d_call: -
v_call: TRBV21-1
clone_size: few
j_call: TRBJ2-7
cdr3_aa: CASSNRGIYEQYF
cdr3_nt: TGTGCCAGCAGCAACAGGGGGATCTACGAGCAGTACTTC

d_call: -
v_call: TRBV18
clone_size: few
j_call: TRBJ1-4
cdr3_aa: CASSPPNFEKLFF
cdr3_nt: TGTGCCAGCTCACCGCCGAACTTTGAAAAACTGTTTTTT

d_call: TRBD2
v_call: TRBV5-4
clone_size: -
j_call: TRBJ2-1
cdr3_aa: CASSSLAGGYNEQFF
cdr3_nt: TGTGCCAGCAGCTCTCTAGCGGGAGGGTACAATGAGCAGTTCTTC

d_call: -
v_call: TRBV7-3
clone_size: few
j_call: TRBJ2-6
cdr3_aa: CASSLGQSGANVLTF
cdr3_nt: TGTGCCAGCAGCCTCGGACAGTCTGGGGCCAACGTCCTGACTTTC

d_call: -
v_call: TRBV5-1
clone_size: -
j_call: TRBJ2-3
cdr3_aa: CASSLNSAAGTDTQYF
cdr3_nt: TGCGCCAGCAGCTTAAATAGCGCGGCGGGCACAGATACGCAGTATTTT

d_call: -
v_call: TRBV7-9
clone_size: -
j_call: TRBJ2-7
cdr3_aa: CASSLTGLSSYEQYF
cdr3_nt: TGTGCCAGCAGCCTTACAGGGCTTTCATCTTACGAGCAGTACTTC

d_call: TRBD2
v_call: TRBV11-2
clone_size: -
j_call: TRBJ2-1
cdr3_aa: CASSRDGRASYEQFF
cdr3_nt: TGTGCCAGCAGTCGAGACGGGAGGGCCTCGTATGAGCAGTTCTTC

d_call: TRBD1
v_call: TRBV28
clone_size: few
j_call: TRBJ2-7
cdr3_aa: CASSGTGGGHFYEQYF
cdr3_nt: TGTGCCAGCAGCGGGACAGGAGGTGGGCACTTCTACGAGCAGTACTTC

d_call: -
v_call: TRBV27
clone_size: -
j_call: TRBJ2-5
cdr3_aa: CASSLLPGFQETQYF
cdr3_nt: TGTGCCAGCAGTCTACTACCGGGATTCCAAGAGACCCAGTACTTC